Presented here are 14 T cell receptor beta chains from one specimen sequenced in a study of T cell repertoires in cytomegalovirus infection. Using its own MiXCR run on the reads, TCRdb lists one record per CDR3 protein. The table shows hundreds of thousands of distinct CDR3 sequences, with approximately 24% occurring only once. The sample was CD8+ T cells from PBMCs. These receptors were taken from a human donor in good health (CMV status not recorded). Some clones in this sample may be carry-over from other donors' samples.

This chain joins TRBV27 and TRBJ1-1; a weak D match, TRBD1 (6 bases). Trimming cost V 3 bases and J 2 bases, with 7 bases left between them. The CDR3 loop spans 13 amino acids. Germline V lookup: CDR1 MNHEY, CDR2 SMNVEV (reference sequence). The CDR3 sequence: CASSLGHNTEAFF. Written as DNA, the CDR3 is TGTGCCAGCAGTTTGGGACACAACACTGAAGCTTTCTTT.

The V gene is TRBV11-2, the J gene TRBJ2-5; 8 bases match TRBD1. Germline CDR1 reads SGHAT; CDR2 reads FQNNGV. Trimming took 5 bases from V and 6 from J; bases not matched to a gene: 11. The CDR3 has 15 amino acids. The CDR3 loop reads CASSQDREEVKTQYF. The CDR3 region has the DNA TGTGCCAGCAGCCAGGACAGGGAAGAGGTGAAGACCCAGTACTTC.

The V gene is TRBV5-6, the J gene TRBJ2-3, with 7 bases aligning to TRBD1. The CDR3 totals 17 residues. Per germline, CDR1 SGHDT and CDR2 YYEEEE. V was pared by 1 base and J by 2 bases, with 10 bases of the junction left unmatched. The CDR3 spells CASSLQRDSLFTDTQYF. The DNA for the CDR3 is TGTGCCAGCAGCTTGCAACGGGACAGCCTCTTCACAGATACGCAGTATTTT.

This clonotype was detected only once. The chain couples TRBV13 to TRBJ2-3, with 9 bases aligning to TRBD1. V dropped 4 bases and J dropped 6; count of bases not matched to a gene: 8. The CDR3 has 15 amino acids. Germline-derived CDR1 and CDR2 are PRHDT and FYEKMQ (reference sequence). CDR3 protein: CASSSTGQGEDTQYF. The CDR3 DNA reads TGTGCCAGCAGCTCAACGGGACAGGGTGAGGATACGCAGTATTTT.

In this sample, this clonotype turned up many times. J is TRBJ1-5 and V is TRBV12-3 or TRBV12-4; TRBD1 might be the D (5 bases). CDR3 length: 12 amino acids. Trimming cost V 9 bases and J 2 bases, with 8 bases left between them. CDR3 protein: CASVQGNQPQHF. The CDR3 nucleotides read TGTGCCAGTGTACAGGGCAATCAGCCCCAGCATTTT.

This clonotype was recorded a few times. The V and J genes are TRBV29-1 and TRBJ2-1, with unresolved D. The CDR3 length is 11 residues. V was clipped by 4 bases and J by 8 bases, with 9 bases between them. The V gene's germline CDR1 is SQVTM and CDR2 ANQGSEA. The CDR3 DNA reads TGCAGCGTTGCTCGTTGGGATGAGCAGTTCTTC. Translation gives CSVARWDEQFF.

The chain is built from TRBV6-5 and TRBJ1-1; maybe TRBD1 (6 bases). This CDR3 spans 14 amino acids. V gave up 0 bases and J gave up 10 bases, with 15 bases separating them. CDR1 is MNHEY, CDR2 SVGAGI, per germline. In DNA form, the CDR3 reads TGTGCCAGCAGTTACTCACCAGGGGTTCCGGTAGCTTTCTTT. This translates into CASSYSPGVPVAFF.

The table lists this clonotype with a few counts. The V call is TRBV6-2 or TRBV6-3, the J call TRBJ2-1; TRBD2 aligns across 10 bases. CDR1 is MNHEY, CDR2 SVGEGT, per germline. V lost 6 bases to trimming and J lost 5 bases; unmatched junction nucleotides: 7. CDR3 size: 15 residues. The CDR3 sequence: CASRAGLADHNEQFF. The DNA for the CDR3 is TGTGCCAGCAGAGCCGGACTAGCGGATCACAATGAGCAGTTCTTC.

This clonotype appeared a few times. This chain links TRBV7-9 with TRBJ2-5, with 8 bases identical to TRBD2. The CDR3 has 16 amino acids. The germline V gene has CDR1 SEHNR and CDR2 FQNEAQ (reference sequence). The V gene end was trimmed by 5 bases and the J gene end by 2 bases; junction bases not matched to a gene: 10. As DNA, the CDR3 is TGTGCCAGCAGCCAAGGGGGTCGGGGGGGACAAGAGACCCAGTACTTC. It is translated as CASSQGGRGGQETQYF.

This clonotype was seen ten or more times. The J gene is TRBJ2-1, the V gene TRBV6-2 or TRBV6-3; TRBD2 is a possible D gene (5 bases). V lost 6 bases to trimming and J lost 6 bases, with 12 bases between them. The CDR3 has 13 amino acids. CDR1 and CDR2 from the germline V gene are MNHEY and SVGEGT. The CDR3 DNA is TGTGCCAGCAGACCACCCGGGGTCAATGAGCAGTTCTTC. Translated: CASRPPGVNEQFF.

The sample holds many counts of this clonotype. This chain connects TRBV6-1 to TRBJ2-7, with D perhaps being TRBD1 or TRBD2 (5 bases each). V was clipped by 5 bases and J by 6 bases, with 20 bases between them. CDR1 is MNHNS and CDR2 is SASEGT in the germline V gene. The CDR3 runs to 15 residues. The CDR3 sequence: CASSPGTPASIEQYF. The DNA for the CDR3 is TGTGCCAGCAGTCCCGGGACGCCAGCTTCGATCGAGCAGTACTTC.

This clonotype was recorded at least ten times. V is TRBV7-2 and J is TRBJ2-1, with D uncertain. V was clipped by 5 bases and J by 10 bases, with 12 bases between them. Germline lookup yields CDR1 SGHTA and CDR2 FQGNSA. This CDR3 is 12 amino acids long. CDR3 DNA sequence: TGTGCCAGCAGCCCCAGCAAGGAGGAGCAGTTCTTC. Its protein product is CASSPSKEEQFF. The entire variable domain, with the rest obtained from reference TRBV7-2 and TRBJ2-1, is as follows: GAGVSQSPSNKVTEKGKDVELRCDPISGHTALYWYRQSLGQGLEFLIYFQGNSAPDKSGLPSDRFSAERTGGSVSTLTIQRTQQEDSAVYLCASSPSKEEQFFGPGTRLTVL.

A few counts support this clonotype. V and J are TRBV14 and TRBJ1-1; 7 nucleotides agree with TRBD1. The V gene end was trimmed by 1 base and the J gene end by 6 bases; junction bases not matched to a gene: 8. The germline gives CDR1 SGHDN, CDR2 FVKESK. The CDR3 is 15 residues long. The CDR3 loop is CASSQVTGLRSEAFF. The CDR3 DNA sequence: TGTGCCAGCAGCCAAGTGACAGGGTTACGCTCTGAAGCTTTCTTT. Using reference TRBV14 and TRBJ1-1 for the parts outside the CDR3, the full variable domain is EAGVTQFPSHSVIEKGQTVTLRCDPISGHDNLYWYRRVMGKEIKFLLHFVKESKQDESGMPNNRFLAERTGGTYSTLKVQPAELEDSGVYFCASSQVTGLRSEAFFGQGTRLTVV.

This clonotype was recorded a few times. The chain is built from TRBV7-9 and TRBJ2-3; D ambiguous. Germline values: CDR1 SEHNR, CDR2 FQNEAQ (reference sequence). This CDR3 is built from 13 residues. V dropped 10 bases and J dropped 3 bases, with 14 bases sitting between them. Here the CDR3 DNA reads TGTGCCACCTGGGGTGAGAGGACAGATACGCAGTATTTT. This translates into CATWGERTDTQYF.